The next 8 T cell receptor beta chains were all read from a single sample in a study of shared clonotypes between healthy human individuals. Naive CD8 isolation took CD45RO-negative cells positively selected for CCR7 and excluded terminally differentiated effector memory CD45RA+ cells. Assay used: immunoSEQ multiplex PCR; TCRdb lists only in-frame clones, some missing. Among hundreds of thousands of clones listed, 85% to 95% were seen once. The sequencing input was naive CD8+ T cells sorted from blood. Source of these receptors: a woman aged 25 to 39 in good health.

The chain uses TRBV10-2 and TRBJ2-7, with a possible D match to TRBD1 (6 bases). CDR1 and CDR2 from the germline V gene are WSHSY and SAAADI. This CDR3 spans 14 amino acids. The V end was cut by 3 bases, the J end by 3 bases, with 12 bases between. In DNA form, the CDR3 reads TGCGCCAGCAGTGATCAGGGGATGAGCTACGAGCAGTACTTC. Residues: CASSDQGMSYEQYF.

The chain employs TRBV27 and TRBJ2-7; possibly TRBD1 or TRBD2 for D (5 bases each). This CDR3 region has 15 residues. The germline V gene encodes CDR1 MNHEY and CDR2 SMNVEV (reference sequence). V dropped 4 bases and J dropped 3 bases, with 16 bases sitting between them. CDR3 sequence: CASSSGPVLDYEQYF. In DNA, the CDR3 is TGTGCCAGCAGTTCGGGACCAGTCTTAGACTACGAGCAGTACTTC.

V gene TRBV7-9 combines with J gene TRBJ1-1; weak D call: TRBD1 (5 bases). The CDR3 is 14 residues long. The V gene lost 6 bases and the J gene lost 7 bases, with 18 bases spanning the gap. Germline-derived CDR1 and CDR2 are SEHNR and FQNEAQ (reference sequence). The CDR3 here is CASRAPGRSSEAFF. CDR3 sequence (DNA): TGTGCCAGCAGGGCTCCGGGACGGAGTAGTGAAGCTTTCTTT.

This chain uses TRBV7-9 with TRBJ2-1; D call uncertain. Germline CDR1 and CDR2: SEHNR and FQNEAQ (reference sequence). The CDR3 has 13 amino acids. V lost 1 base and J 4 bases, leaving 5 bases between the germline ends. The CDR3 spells CASSLDPYNEQFF. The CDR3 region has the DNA TGTGCCAGCAGCTTAGACCCGTACAATGAGCAGTTCTTC. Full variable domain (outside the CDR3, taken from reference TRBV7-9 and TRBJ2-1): DTGVSQNPRHKITKRGQNVTFRCDPISEHNRLYWYRQTLGQGPEFLTYFQNEAQLEKSRLLSDRFSAERPKGSFSTLEIQRTEQGDSAMYLCASSLDPYNEQFFGPGTRLTVL.

The CDR3 sequence: CASSIGRGNQPQHF. As DNA, the CDR3 is TGTGCCAGCAGTATAGGACGGGGCAATCAGCCCCAGCATTTT. This chain joins TRBV28 and TRBJ1-5; D is uncertain. The CDR3 consists of 14 residues. The germline gives CDR1 MDHEN, CDR2 SYDVKM. Trimming removed 5 bases from V and 2 bases from J, with 10 bases in between.

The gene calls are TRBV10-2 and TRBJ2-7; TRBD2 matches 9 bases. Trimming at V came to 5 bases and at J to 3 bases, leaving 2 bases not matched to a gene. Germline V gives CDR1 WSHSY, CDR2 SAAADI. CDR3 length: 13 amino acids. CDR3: CASSLAGDYEQYF. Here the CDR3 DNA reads TGCGCCAGCAGTTTAGCGGGAGACTACGAGCAGTACTTC.

CDR3 sequence: CASSPAEGETQYF. CDR3 nucleotide sequence: TGTGCCAGCAGCCCGGCGGAAGGCGAGACCCAGTACTTC. The rearrangement joins TRBV5-4 to TRBJ2-5; D not certain. This CDR3 has 13 residues. Germline CDR1 reads SGHNT; CDR2 reads YYREEE (reference sequence). V lost 4 bases and J 5 bases, leaving 12 bases between the germline ends.

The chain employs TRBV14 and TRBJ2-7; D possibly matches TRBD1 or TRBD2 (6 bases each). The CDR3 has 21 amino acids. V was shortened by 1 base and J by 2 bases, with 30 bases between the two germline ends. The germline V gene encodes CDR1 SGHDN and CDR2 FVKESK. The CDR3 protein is CASSQGALGLVIGGFPYEQYF. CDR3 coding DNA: TGTGCCAGCAGCCAAGGAGCCTTGGGGCTGGTGATAGGGGGGTTCCCCTACGAGCAGTACTTC.